What follows describes a single TCR beta chain. This table comes from immunoSEQ multiplex PCR, and its TCRdb copy is limited to in-frame clones, with some not included. The profile shows about 440,000 clones, around 89% of them singletons. Trimming shortened V by 8 bases and J by 2 bases, and 21 bases separated the two germline ends. The CDR3 covers 16 residues. Germline assignment: CDR1 SQVTM and CDR2 ANQGSEA. This entry belongs to a study of blood T cell repertoires in COVID-19. The sequenced sample consisted of peripheral blood. This clonotype was obtained from a woman aged 50 to 60 with COVID-19, enrolled during active disease. The V call is TRBV29-1, the J call TRBJ2-2, with D possibly TRBD2 on 5 matching bases. CDR3 in DNA: TGCAGCCTCGCCACTAGGGAAGGACGAAACACCGGGGAGCTGTTTTTT. It yields the protein CSLATREGRNTGELFF.